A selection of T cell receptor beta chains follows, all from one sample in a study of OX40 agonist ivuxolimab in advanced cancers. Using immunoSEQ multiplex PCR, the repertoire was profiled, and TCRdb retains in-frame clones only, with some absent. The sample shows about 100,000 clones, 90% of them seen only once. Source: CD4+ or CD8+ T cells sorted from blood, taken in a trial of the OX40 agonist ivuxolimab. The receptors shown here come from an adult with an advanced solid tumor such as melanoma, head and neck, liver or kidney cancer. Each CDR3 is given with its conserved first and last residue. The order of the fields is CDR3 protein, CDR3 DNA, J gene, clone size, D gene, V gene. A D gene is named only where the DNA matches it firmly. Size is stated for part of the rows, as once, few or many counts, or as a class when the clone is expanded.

CASSVRSSGANVLTF | TGTGCCAGCAGCGTAAGAAGCTCTGGGGCCAACGTCCTGACTTTC | TRBJ2-6 | NA | NA | TRBV9
CASTNTGSSYEQYF | TGTGCCAGCACTAATACAGGGAGCTCCTACGAGCAGTACTTC | TRBJ2-7 | NA | NA | TRBV2
CATSRVSSNEQFF | TGTGCCACCAGCCGGGTTTCCTCCAATGAGCAGTTCTTC | TRBJ2-1 | NA | NA | TRBV6-5
CASSSSAQGLYGYTF | TGTGCCAGTAGTTCATCAGCACAGGGGTTATATGGCTACACCTTC | TRBJ1-2 | NA | TRBD1 | TRBV19
CASSQGVVVNTEAFF | TGTGCCAGTTCACAGGGGGTAGTGGTGAACACTGAAGCTTTCTTT | TRBJ1-1 | NA | TRBD1 | TRBV19
CASATGPGELFF | TGTGCCAGCGCCACAGGGCCCGGGGAGCTGTTTTTT | TRBJ2-2 | NA | NA | TRBV28
CASSPQGSYNSPLHF | TGTGCCAGCAGCCCGCAGGGTAGCTATAATTCACCCCTCCACTTT | TRBJ1-6 | NA | NA | TRBV7-2
CASSQNNSPLHF | TGTGCCAGCAGTCAGAATAATTCACCCCTCCACTTT | TRBJ1-6 | few | NA | TRBV2
CSVEEDRGAFMNTEAFF | TGCAGCGTTGAAGAAGACAGGGGGGCCTTCATGAACACTGAAGCTTTCTTT | TRBJ1-1 | NA | TRBD1 | TRBV29-1
CSVERRTGFSYEQYF | TGCAGCGTAGAAAGACGGACAGGGTTTTCCTACGAGCAGTACTTC | TRBJ2-7 | NA | TRBD1 | TRBV29-1
CASSVGGAYGYTF | TGTGCCAGCAGCGTAGGGGGTGCCTATGGCTACACCTTC | TRBJ1-2 | few | NA | TRBV9
CASSPRGFSYSGANVLTF | TGTGCCAGCAGCCCCAGGGGGTTCTCTTACTCTGGGGCCAACGTCCTGACTTTC | TRBJ2-6 | NA | TRBD1 | TRBV14
CASSLVGQPTDTQYF | TGCGCCAGCAGCTTGGTGGGACAGCCCACAGATACGCAGTATTTT | TRBJ2-3 | NA | TRBD1 | TRBV5-1
CASSSGLAGASEQYF | TGTGCCAGCAGTTCAGGACTAGCGGGAGCGAGCGAGCAGTACTTC | TRBJ2-7 | NA | TRBD2 | TRBV11-3
CASSIGGAGNHYYADTQYF | TGCGCCAGCAGCATTGGAGGAGCGGGTAATCACTACTACGCAGATACGCAGTATTTT | TRBJ2-3 | NA | NA | TRBV5-1
CASSLVRGDTEAFF | TGCGCCAGCAGCTTGGTCAGGGGAGACACTGAAGCTTTCTTT | TRBJ1-1 | NA | NA | TRBV5-1
CSVRTGSNQPQHF | TGCAGCGTTAGGACAGGAAGCAATCAGCCCCAGCATTTT | TRBJ1-5 | NA | TRBD1 | TRBV29-1
CASSLDGGVYNEQFF | TGCGCCAGCAGCTTGGACGGGGGGGTCTACAATGAGCAGTTCTTC | TRBJ2-1 | NA | TRBD2 | TRBV5-1
CASSPLTGQFMNEQFF | TGTGCCAGCAGCCCTTTGACGGGACAGTTTATGAATGAGCAGTTCTTC | TRBJ2-1 | NA | TRBD1 | TRBV7-3
CASSVDPGTTGNTIYF | TGTGCCAGCAGCGTAGACCCAGGGACAACTGGAAACACCATATATTTT | TRBJ1-3 | NA | NA | TRBV9
CASSPPGRAQYF | TGTGCCAGCAGTCCCCCGGGGCGGGCGCAGTACTTT | TRBJ2-3 | NA | NA | TRBV6-5
CASRLATSGANNEQFF | TGTGCCAGCAGGCTGGCAACTAGCGGGGCCAACAATGAGCAGTTCTTC | TRBJ2-1 | NA | TRBD2 | TRBV5-4
CASSSVVETQYF | TGTGCCAGCAGTAGCGTAGTGGAGACCCAGTACTTC | TRBJ2-5 | NA | NA | TRBV28
CASSYYGDEQYF | TGTGCCAGCAGCTACTACGGAGACGAGCAGTACTTC | TRBJ2-7 | NA | NA | TRBV6-5